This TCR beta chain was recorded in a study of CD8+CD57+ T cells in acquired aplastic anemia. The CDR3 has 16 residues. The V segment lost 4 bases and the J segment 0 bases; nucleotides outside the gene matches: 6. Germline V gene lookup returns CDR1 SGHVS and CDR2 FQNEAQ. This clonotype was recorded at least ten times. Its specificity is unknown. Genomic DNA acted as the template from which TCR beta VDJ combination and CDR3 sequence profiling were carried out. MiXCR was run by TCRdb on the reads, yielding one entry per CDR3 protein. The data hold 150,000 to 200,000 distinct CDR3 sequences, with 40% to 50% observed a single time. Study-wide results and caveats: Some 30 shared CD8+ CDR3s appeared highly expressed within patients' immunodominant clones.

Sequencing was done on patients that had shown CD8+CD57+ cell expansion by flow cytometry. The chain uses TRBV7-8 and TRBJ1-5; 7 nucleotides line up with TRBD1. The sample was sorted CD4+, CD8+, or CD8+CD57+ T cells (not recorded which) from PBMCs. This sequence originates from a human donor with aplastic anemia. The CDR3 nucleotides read TGTGCCAGCAGCTACGAAGGGGGCTATAGCAATCAGCCCCAGCATTTT. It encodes CASSYEGGYSNQPQHF.